Shown below are 17 T cell receptor beta chains from a single sample sequenced in a study of blood T cells in healthy people across ages. A second PCR of about 6 to 11 cycles used a sample-barcoded 5' primer and a J-beta primer mix. TCRdb re-called the 5' RACE reads through MiXCR, storing one row per CDR3 protein. The sample lists 710,000 or so distinct CDR3 sequences, around 32% occurring once. The sequenced sample was blood. The receptors originated from a woman older than 75 in good health.

This clonotype was seen repeatedly, ten times or more. The rearrangement links TRBV20-1 to TRBJ1-2; D uncertain. The ends were cut back, 0 bases at V and 3 bases at J, with 11 bases in the middle. Per germline, CDR1 DFQATT and CDR2 SNEGSKA (reference sequence). This CDR3 region has 14 residues. CDR3 in DNA: TGCAGTGCTAGAGATATGGGAGATTACTATGGCTACACCTTC. As protein: CSARDMGDYYGYTF.

Only a few counts were recorded for this clonotype. This clone may be a read error of a much larger clone one base away. The chain is built from TRBV29-1 and TRBJ2-1; 7 nucleotides line up with TRBD1. CDR3 length: 11 amino acids. The germline CDR1 and CDR2 sequences are SQVTM and ANQGSEA. V shed 7 bases and J 10 bases; nucleotides not matched to a gene: 7. The CDR3 nucleotides are TGCAGCGCCGGGACAGAGTACGAGCAGTTCTTC. The encoded protein is CSAGTEYEQFF.

This clonotype has ten or more counts. V is TRBV5-1 and J is TRBJ1-5; the D gene is possibly TRBD1 (5 bases). V was clipped by 0 bases and J by 7 bases, with 14 bases between them. This CDR3 has 15 residues. Per the germline V gene, CDR1 is SGHRS and CDR2 is YFSETQ. This CDR3 is CASSLVSGQNQPQHF. The CDR3 region has the DNA TGCGCCAGCAGCTTGGTTTCAGGGCAAAACCAGCCCCAGCATTTT.

This clonotype has at least ten counts. The genes are TRBV12-3 or TRBV12-4 and TRBJ2-7; D is unclear. Trimming cost V 4 bases and J 1 base, with 8 bases left between them. The CDR3 extends over 13 amino acids. This CDR3 is CASSYHSSYEQYF. The DNA of the CDR3 is TGTGCCAGCAGTTATCACAGTTCCTACGAGCAGTACTTC.

This clonotype was observed at least ten times. The chain couples TRBV5-1 to TRBJ2-5; 7 nucleotides line up with TRBD2. The trim removed 1 base at V and 2 bases at J, leaving 8 bases unmatched. The CDR3 sequence is 16 residues long. Germline values: CDR1 SGHRS, CDR2 YFSETQ. The CDR3 nucleotides are TGCGCCAGCAGCTTGTCAAAACCGGGACTACAAGAGACCCAGTACTTC. Translating it yields CASSLSKPGLQETQYF.

In regard to this clonotype: A read error may explain this, as a much larger clone is one base away. V and J are TRBV28 and TRBJ2-7; TRBD1 matches 7 bases. CDR1 MDHEN and CDR2 SYDVKM come from the germline V gene. This CDR3 spans 15 amino acids. For the CDR3, the DNA is TGTGCCGGCAGTTCTCAGACAGGGTGGGACTACGAGCAGTACTTC. This sequence encodes CAGSSQTGWDYEQYF. Based on the CDR3 plus reference TRBV28 and TRBJ2-7, the full variable domain is DVKVTQSSRYLVKRTGEKVFLECVQDMDHENMFWYRQDPGLGLRLIYFSYDVKMKEKGDIPEGYSVSREKKERFSLILESASTNQTSMYLCAGSSQTGWDYEQYFGPGTRLTVT.

Comments on this clonotype: Since a much larger clone is just one base distant, this may be a read error. The chain uses TRBV29-1 and TRBJ2-1; D may be TRBD2 (5 bases). This CDR3 comprises 12 residues. Per germline, CDR1 SQVTM and CDR2 ANQGSEA. V lost 7 bases to trimming and J lost 7 bases, with 14 bases between them. Written as DNA, the CDR3 is TGCAGCGGTGAGATGGGGAGTAATGAGCAGTTCTTC. It is translated as CSGEMGSNEQFF.

The V gene is TRBV5-1, the J gene TRBJ2-1; D might be TRBD1 (6 bases). Germline CDR1 reads SGHRS; CDR2 reads YFSETQ. Trimming shortened V by 0 bases and J by 8 bases, and 18 bases separated the two germline ends. The CDR3 extends over 16 amino acids. CDR3 sequence: CASSLGGRGDVDEQFF. Written as DNA, the CDR3 is TGCGCCAGCAGCTTGGGGGGCAGGGGCGATGTTGATGAGCAGTTCTTC. Combining the CDR3 with reference TRBV5-1 and TRBJ2-1 gives the whole variable domain KAGVTQTPRYLIKTRGQQVTLSCSPISGHRSVSWYQQTPGQGLQFLFEYFSETQRNKGNFPGRFSGRQFSNSRSEMNVSTLELGDSALYLCASSLGGRGDVDEQFFGPGTRLTVL.

The chain links TRBV5-1 to TRBJ1-4; tentatively, D is TRBD1 (5 bases). Germline V gene data show CDR1 as SGHRS and CDR2 as YFSETQ. V shed 0 bases and J shed 5 bases, with 11 bases lying between them. The CDR3 has 15 residues. The CDR3 bases are TGCGCCAGCAGCTTGGACGGGGCTCTCAATGAAAAACTGTTTTTT. This sequence encodes CASSLDGALNEKLFF.

Points on this clonotype: This clone may be a read error of a much larger clone one base away. This chain connects TRBV2 to TRBJ2-5, with TRBD2 identical over 8 bases. Germline V gives CDR1 SNHLY, CDR2 FYNNEI. J was trimmed by 11 bases and V by 0 bases; bases with no gene match: 17. The CDR3 runs to 17 residues. The CDR3 reads CASSEALQRGPGNEQYF. CDR3 bases: TGTGCCAGCAGTGAAGCGCTTCAGCGGGGGCCTGGGAATGAGCAGTACTTC.

Regarding this clonotype: A single base separates this from a much larger clone, so it may be a read error. The V and J genes are TRBV3-1 and TRBJ2-7; a possible D gene is TRBD2 (5 bases). Per germline, CDR1 LGHDT and CDR2 YNNKEL (reference sequence). This CDR3 is built from 15 residues. V lost 4 bases, J lost 0 bases, and 13 bases lay in between. CDR3 loop: CASSREGPISYEQYF. The CDR3 DNA sequence: TGTGCCAGCAGCCGAGAGGGCCCCATCTCCTACGAGCAGTACTTC.

This clonotype was found a few times. The gene calls are TRBV27 and TRBJ1-1; D gene ambiguous. CDR3 length equals 13 residues. Germline V gene data show CDR1 as MNHEY and CDR2 as SMNVEV (reference sequence). V lost 6 bases and J lost 1, with 9 bases in between. The CDR3 loop is CASSPWGNTEAFF. CDR3 in DNA: TGTGCCAGCAGCCCCTGGGGGAACACTGAAGCTTTCTTT.

The chain carries TRBV30 and TRBJ1-2; TRBD1 aligns across 7 bases. CDR3 length equals 13 residues. V was clipped by 4 bases and J by 6 bases; unmatched bases: 8. From germline, CDR1 is GTSNPN and CDR2 SVGIG (reference sequence). DNA of the CDR3: TGTGCCTGGATGAGGGGGCAGGTCGATGGCTACACCTTC. Its protein product is CAWMRGQVDGYTF. Variable domain in full (rest from reference TRBV30 and TRBJ1-2): SQTIHQWPATLVQPVGSPLSLECTVEGTSNPNLYWYRQAAGRGLQLLFYSVGIGQISSEVPQNLSASRPQDRQFILSSKKLLLSDSGFYLCAWMRGQVDGYTFGSGTRLTVV.

This clonotype came up many times. The chain carries TRBV5-1 and TRBJ2-7, with D possibly matching TRBD1 (6 bases). The V gene's germline CDR1 is SGHRS and CDR2 YFSETQ. Deletions cut 2 bases from V and 3 bases from J, with 15 bases between. The CDR3 extends over 15 amino acids. This CDR3 reads CASSFTRDMNYEQYF. For the CDR3, the DNA is TGCGCCAGCAGCTTCACTCGGGACATGAACTACGAGCAGTACTTC.

The chain recombines TRBV7-2 with TRBJ1-4; D unclear. V lost 5 bases and J lost 6, with 7 bases in between. The length of the CDR3 is 12 residues. Germline CDR1 SGHTA, CDR2 FQGNSA. CDR3 residues: CASSRLHEKLFF. CDR3 DNA sequence: TGTGCCAGCAGCAGACTCCATGAAAAACTGTTTTTT.

In its sample, this clonotype was seen many times. The V gene is TRBV6-1, the J gene TRBJ2-7, with 8 bases fitting TRBD1. This CDR3 contains 15 residues. Germline trimming cut 2 bases from V and 0 bases from J; bases unmatched to any gene: 3. Germline CDR1 and CDR2: MNHNS and SASEGT. The DNA of the CDR3 is TGTGCCAGCAGTGAAACAGGGGGTGGCTCCTACGAGCAGTACTTC. This gives the protein CASSETGGGSYEQYF.

The rearrangement joins TRBV28 to TRBJ1-5; D is possibly TRBD1 (6 bases). The germline gives CDR1 MDHEN, CDR2 SYDVKM. V was cut by 1 base and J by 8 bases, with 12 bases left in between. The CDR3 is 14 residues long. The CDR3 coding sequence is TGTGCCAGCAGTTTATTGAGGGGGAGAGAGCCCCAGCATTTT. It translates to CASSLLRGREPQHF.